One sample yielded the 10 T cell receptor beta chains listed below, sequenced in a study of T cell responses to AZD1222 COVID-19 vaccine. Data came from immunoSEQ multiplex PCR; TCRdb stores just in-frame clones and leaves some out. The table shows roughly 140,000 clones, with 80% to 95% occurring only once. Material: peripheral blood, obtained 28 days after the second AZD1222 dose. These receptors were collected from an adult who received the AZD1222 COVID-19 vaccine.

The chain has TRBV7-9 and TRBJ2-3; 13 bases match TRBD2. The CDR3 consists of 17 residues. Germline-derived CDR1 and CDR2 are SEHNR and FQNEAQ (reference sequence). The V and J ends lost 4 bases and 4 bases, in that order; junction bases with no gene match: 8. DNA for the CDR3: TGTGCCAGCAGCTCTTCCGGGACTAGCGGGAATCCAGATACGCAGTATTTT. Translated, it gives CASSSSGTSGNPDTQYF.

The rearrangement uses TRBV4-3 and TRBJ2-1; 15 bases are shared with TRBD2. V shed 0 bases and J 5 bases; nucleotides not matched to a gene: 5. This CDR3 region has 18 residues. CDR1 LGHNA and CDR2 YSLEER come from the germline V gene. In DNA, the CDR3 is TGCGCCAGCAGCCAAGATTGGACTAGCGGGAGGGTGGACAATGAGCAGTTCTTC. Its translation is CASSQDWTSGRVDNEQFF.

The J gene is TRBJ1-5, the V gene TRBV18; D remains unclear. The V and J ends lost 2 bases and 2 bases respectively, with 10 bases between them. The CDR3 is 15 amino acids. In germline, CDR1 is KGHSH, CDR2 LQKENI. The CDR3, as DNA: TGTGCCAGCTCACCAGAAGGCGCCGGCAATCAGCCCCAGCATTTT. Residues: CASSPEGAGNQPQHF.

The gene calls are TRBV25-1 and TRBJ1-1; possibly TRBD1 for D (5 bases). The CDR3 spans 14 residues. The germline CDR1 and CDR2 sequences are MGHDK and SYGVNS. Between the trimmed V and J ends, which lost 3 bases and 4 bases, there was a span of 12 bases. The CDR3 region is CASSDIVGGTEAFF. For the CDR3, the DNA is TGTGCCAGCAGTGACATAGTGGGGGGCACTGAAGCTTTCTTT.

The V gene is TRBV20-1, the J gene TRBJ1-2; a possible D gene is TRBD1 (6 bases). Germline CDR1 and CDR2: DFQATT and SNEGSKA (reference sequence). Trimming shortened V by 6 bases and J by 6 bases, and 11 bases separated the two germline ends. CDR3 length equals 11 residues. The CDR3 is CSAGGAHGYTF. The CDR3, as DNA: TGCAGTGCGGGGGGGGCCCATGGCTACACCTTC.

This clone was seen more than once but under ten times. The CDR3 sequence is CATQDVYGYTF. The CDR3 coding sequence is TGTGCCACCCAGGACGTCTATGGCTACACCTTC. This chain connects TRBV10-3 to TRBJ1-2; D ambiguous. This CDR3 region has 11 residues. CDR1 is ENHRY, CDR2 SYGVKD, per germline. V gave up 10 bases and J gave up 4 bases, with 10 bases separating them.

This chain joins TRBV14 and TRBJ2-5; 11 bases match TRBD2. CDR1 and CDR2 (germline): SGHDN, FVKESK. CDR3 length: 17 residues. Trimming removed 0 bases from V and 2 bases from J; junction bases left unmatched: 5. The CDR3 coding sequence is TGTGCCAGCAGCCAAGACCGGACTAGCGGGCGACAAGAGACCCAGTACTTC. It specifies CASSQDRTSGRQETQYF.

The chain combines TRBV18 with TRBJ2-7; perhaps TRBD1 as D (5 bases). The CDR3 totals 16 residues. Germline CDR1 KGHSH, CDR2 LQKENI. Trimming removed 2 bases at V and 7 bases at J, with 21 bases between. CDR3: CASSPTYDSLTSEQYF. Written as DNA, the CDR3 is TGTGCCAGCTCACCAACATATGACAGCTTAACAAGTGAGCAGTACTTC.

The V gene is TRBV5-3, the J gene TRBJ2-7; tentative D call: TRBD2 (5 bases). TRBV5-3 is designated an ORF whose function remains uncertain. The CDR3 is 15 residues long. Trimming pared 4 bases from V and 0 bases from J, leaving 14 bases between. CDR3 DNA sequence: TGTGCCAGAAGCCGATATACTAGAGTCTCCTACGAGCAGTACTTC. This translates into CARSRYTRVSYEQYF.

This chain joins TRBV10-3 and TRBJ2-1; TRBD2 aligns across 16 bases. J lost 8 bases, V lost 4 bases, and 5 bases had no gene match. Germline V gene sequence: CDR1 ENHRY, CDR2 SYGVKD. The CDR3 is 16 amino acids. For the CDR3, the DNA is TGTGCCATCAGTGCCGGGACTAGCGGGAGGGGTGATGAGCAGTTCTTC. Protein sequence: CAISAGTSGRGDEQFF.